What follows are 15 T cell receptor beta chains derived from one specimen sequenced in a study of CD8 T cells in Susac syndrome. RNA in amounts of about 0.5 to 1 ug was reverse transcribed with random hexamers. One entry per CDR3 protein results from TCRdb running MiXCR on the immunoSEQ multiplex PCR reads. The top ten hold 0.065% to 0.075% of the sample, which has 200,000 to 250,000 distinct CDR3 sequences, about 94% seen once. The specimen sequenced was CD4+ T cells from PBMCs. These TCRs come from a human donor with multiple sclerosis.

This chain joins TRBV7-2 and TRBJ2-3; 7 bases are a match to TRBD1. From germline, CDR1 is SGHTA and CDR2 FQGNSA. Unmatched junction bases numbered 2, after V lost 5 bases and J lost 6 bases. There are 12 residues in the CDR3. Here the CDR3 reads CASSADRDTQYF. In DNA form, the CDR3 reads TGTGCCAGCAGCGCGGACAGGGATACGCAGTATTTT. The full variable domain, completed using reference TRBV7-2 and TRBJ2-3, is GAGVSQSPSNKVTEKGKDVELRCDPISGHTALYWYRQSLGQGLEFLIYFQGNSAPDKSGLPSDRFSAERTGGSVSTLTIQRTQQEDSAVYLCASSADRDTQYFGPGTRLTVL.

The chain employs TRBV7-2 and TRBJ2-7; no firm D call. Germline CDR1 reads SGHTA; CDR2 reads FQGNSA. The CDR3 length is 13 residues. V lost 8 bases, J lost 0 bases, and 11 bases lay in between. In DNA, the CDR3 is TGTGCCAGCCGTATGAAAAGCTCCTACGAGCAGTACTTC. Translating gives CASRMKSSYEQYF.

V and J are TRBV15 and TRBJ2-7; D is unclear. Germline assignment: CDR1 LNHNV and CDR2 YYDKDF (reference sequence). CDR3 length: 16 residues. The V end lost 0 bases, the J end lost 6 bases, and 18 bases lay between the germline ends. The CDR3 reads CATSRESAWQPSEQYF. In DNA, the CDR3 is TGTGCCACCAGCAGAGAATCTGCGTGGCAGCCCAGCGAGCAGTACTTC.

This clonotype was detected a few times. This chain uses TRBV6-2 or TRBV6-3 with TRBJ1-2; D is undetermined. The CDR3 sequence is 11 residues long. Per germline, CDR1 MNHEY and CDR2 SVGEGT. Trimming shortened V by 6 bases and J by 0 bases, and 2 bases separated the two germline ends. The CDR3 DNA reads TGTGCCAGCAGCACTAACTATGGCTACACCTTC. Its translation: CASSTNYGYTF.

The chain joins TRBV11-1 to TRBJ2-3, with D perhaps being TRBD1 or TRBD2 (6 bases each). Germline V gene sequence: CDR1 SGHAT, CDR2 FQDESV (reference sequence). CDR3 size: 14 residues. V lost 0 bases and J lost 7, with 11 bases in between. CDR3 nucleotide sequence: TGTGCCAGCAGCTTAGCCCGGGGGCCAAATACGCAGTATTTT. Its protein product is CASSLARGPNTQYF.

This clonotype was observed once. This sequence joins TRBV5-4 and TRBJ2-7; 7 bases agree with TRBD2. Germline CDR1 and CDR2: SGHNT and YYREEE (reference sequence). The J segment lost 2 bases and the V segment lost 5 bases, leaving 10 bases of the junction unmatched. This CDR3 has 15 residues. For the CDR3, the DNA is TGTGCCAGCAGGACTAGCCAGGGCCCCCCCTACGAGCAGTACTTC. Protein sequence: CASRTSQGPPYEQYF. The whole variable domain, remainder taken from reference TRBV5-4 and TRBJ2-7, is ETGVTQSPTHLIKTRGQQVTLRCSSQSGHNTVSWYQQALGQGPQFIFQYYREEENGRGNFPPRFSGLQFPNYSSELNVNALELDDSALYLCASRTSQGPPYEQYFGPGTRLTVT.

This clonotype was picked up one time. CDR3 nucleotide sequence: TGTGCCAGCACCCCTGGATCCGTAAGGGGGGGCGGTCGGGGCTACACCTTC. It is translated as CASTPGSVRGGGRGYTF. This chain connects TRBV12-3 or TRBV12-4 to TRBJ1-2; tentative D call: TRBD1 (6 bases). The V end was cut by 7 bases, the J end by 8 bases, with 29 bases between. This CDR3 contains 17 residues.

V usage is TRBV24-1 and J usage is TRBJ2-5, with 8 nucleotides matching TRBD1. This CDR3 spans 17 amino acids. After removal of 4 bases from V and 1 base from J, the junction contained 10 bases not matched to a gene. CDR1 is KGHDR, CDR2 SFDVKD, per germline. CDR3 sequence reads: CATSDPPGQEAQETQYF. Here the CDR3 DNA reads TGTGCCACCAGTGACCCTCCGGGACAGGAGGCCCAAGAGACCCAGTACTTC.

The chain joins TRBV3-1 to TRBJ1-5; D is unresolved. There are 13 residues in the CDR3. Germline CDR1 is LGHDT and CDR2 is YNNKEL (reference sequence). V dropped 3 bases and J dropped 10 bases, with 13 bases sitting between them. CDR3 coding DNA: TGTGCCAGCAGCCAGCAAGGGCAAAACCCCCAGCATTTT. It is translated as CASSQQGQNPQHF.

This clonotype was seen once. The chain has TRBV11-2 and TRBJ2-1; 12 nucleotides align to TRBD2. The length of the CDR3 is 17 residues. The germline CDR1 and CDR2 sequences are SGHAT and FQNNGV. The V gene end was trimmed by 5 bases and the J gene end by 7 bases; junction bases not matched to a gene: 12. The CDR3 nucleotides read TGTGCCAGCAGCCCCCCCCTAGCGGGAGGGCCACGGAATGAGCAGTTCTTC. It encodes CASSPPLAGGPRNEQFF.

Written as DNA, the CDR3 is TGTGCCGGATCAGCGGGGGAGATACCCGGGGAGCTGTTTTTT. This codes for CAGSAGEIPGELFF. The chain couples TRBV2 to TRBJ2-2, with 8 positions matching TRBD2. CDR3 length: 14 residues. CDR1 and CDR2 (germline): SNHLY, FYNNEI. V shed 11 bases and J 6 bases; nucleotides not matched to a gene: 11.

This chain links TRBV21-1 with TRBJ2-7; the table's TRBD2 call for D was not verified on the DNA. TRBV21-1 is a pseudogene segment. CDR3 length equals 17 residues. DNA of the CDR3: TGTGCCAGCAGCATGCCCCTCCGGCGGGACGTCCCCTACGAGCAGTACGTC. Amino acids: CASSMPLRRDVPYEQYV.

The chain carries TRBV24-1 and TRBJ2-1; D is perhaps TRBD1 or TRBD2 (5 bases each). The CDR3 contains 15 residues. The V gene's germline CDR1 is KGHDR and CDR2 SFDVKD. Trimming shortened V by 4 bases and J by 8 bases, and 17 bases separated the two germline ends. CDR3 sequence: CATSDFGTVNDEQFF. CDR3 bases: TGTGCCACCAGTGACTTCGGGACGGTCAATGATGAGCAGTTCTTC.

The CDR3 loop reads CASTQSGIAYNEQFF. The CDR3 DNA reads TGTGCCAGCACCCAATCGGGTATCGCCTACAATGAGCAGTTCTTC. The chain recombines TRBV12-3 or TRBV12-4 with TRBJ2-1; D remains unclear. The CDR3 runs to 15 residues. V was shortened by 7 bases and J by 2 bases, with 15 bases between the two germline ends.

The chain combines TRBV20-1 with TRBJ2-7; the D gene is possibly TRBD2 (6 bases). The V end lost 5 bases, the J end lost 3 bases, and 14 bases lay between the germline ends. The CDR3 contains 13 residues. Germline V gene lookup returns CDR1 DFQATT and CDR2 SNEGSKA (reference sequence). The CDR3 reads CSAQSAGFYEQYV. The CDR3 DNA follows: TGCAGTGCTCAGTCGGCGGGGTTCTACGAGCAGTACGTC.